The text below deals with one TCR beta chain. The data stem from a study of blood T cell repertoires in COVID-19. Study at large: Italy, Spain and the United States were the sources of the convalescent and acute COVID-19 samples. In each case, the material was cDNA or gDNA derived from T cells, B-cell-depleted T cells, or PBMCs.

CDR1 is SEHNR, CDR2 FQNEAQ, per germline (reference sequence). CDR3 size: 14 residues. Trimming took 2 bases from V and 0 from J, leaving 8 bases between them. In the original analysis: Using reference gene primer amplification, nucleated cell counts were estimated. TCRdb keeps only in-frame clones here, not all; method: immunoSEQ multiplex PCR. V and J calls and clone size follow that table, whereas D and trimming were derived from the DNA. The repertoire includes about 240,000 clones, roughly four fifths of them detected once, and 3.4% sits in the top ten. What was sequenced was peripheral blood. This clonotype originated in a woman aged 18-29 years with acute or convalescent COVID-19. The chain couples TRBV7-9 to TRBJ2-7; D is possibly TRBD1 (6 bases). The DNA of the CDR3 is TGTGCCAGCAGCTTACAGGGGATCTCCTACGAGCAGTACTTC. Translating it yields CASSLQGISYEQYF.